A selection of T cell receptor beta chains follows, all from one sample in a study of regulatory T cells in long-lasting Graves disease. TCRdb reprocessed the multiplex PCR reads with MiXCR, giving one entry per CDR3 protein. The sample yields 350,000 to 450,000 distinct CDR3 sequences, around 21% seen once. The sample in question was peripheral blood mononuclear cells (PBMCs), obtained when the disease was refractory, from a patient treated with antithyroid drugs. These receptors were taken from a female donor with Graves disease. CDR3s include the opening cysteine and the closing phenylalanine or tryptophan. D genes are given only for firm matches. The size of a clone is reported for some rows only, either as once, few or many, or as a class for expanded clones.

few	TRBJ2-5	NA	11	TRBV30	CAWAGLETQYF	TGTGCCTGGGCTGGATTAGAGACCCAGTACTTC
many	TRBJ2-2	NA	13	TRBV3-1	CASSQAGVGELFF	TGTGCCAGCAGCCAAGCAGGGGTCGGGGAGCTGTTTTTT
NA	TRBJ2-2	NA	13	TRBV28	CASSTTLAGELLF	TGTGCCAGCAGTACGACTCTGGCCGGGGAGCTGCTTTTT
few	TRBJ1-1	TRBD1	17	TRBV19	CASSSGQGPTVNTEAFF	TGTGCCAGTAGTTCAGGACAGGGGCCCACCGTGAACACTGAAGCTTTCTTT
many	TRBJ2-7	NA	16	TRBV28	CASSFTITRIWGEQYF	TGTGCCAGCAGTTTCACTATAACAAGGATCTGGGGCGAGCAGTACTTC
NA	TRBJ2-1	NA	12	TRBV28	CASSVQGTEQFF	TGTGCCAGCAGTGTACAGGGCACTGAGCAGTTCTTC
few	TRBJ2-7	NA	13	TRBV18	CASSSKQGYEQYF	TGTGCCAGCTCATCGAAACAGGGCTACGAGCAGTACTTC
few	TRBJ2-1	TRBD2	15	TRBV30	CAWSVKASGRGEQFF	TGTGCCTGGAGTGTAAAGGCTAGCGGGAGAGGCGAGCAGTTCTTC
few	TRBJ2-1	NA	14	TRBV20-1	CSARDIGRGYEQFF	TGCAGTGCTAGAGATATTGGCAGGGGATATGAGCAGTTCTTC
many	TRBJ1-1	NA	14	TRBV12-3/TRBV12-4	CASSRDITLPEAFF	TGTGCCAGCAGTAGAGACATAACCCTCCCTGAAGCTTTCTTT
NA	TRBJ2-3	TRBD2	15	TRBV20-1	CSAKGGTSGIFEQYF	TGCAGTGCGAAAGGCGGGACTAGCGGCATATTCGAGCAGTATTTT
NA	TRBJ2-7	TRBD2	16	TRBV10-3	CAISDKAGTSGYEQYF	TGTGCCATCAGTGACAAAGCCGGGACTAGCGGCTACGAGCAGTACTTC
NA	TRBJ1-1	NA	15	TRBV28	CASSLYVQMNTEAFF	TGTGCCAGCAGTTTATATGTACAGATGAACACTGAAGCTTTCTTT
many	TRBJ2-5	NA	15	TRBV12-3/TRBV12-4	CASRVGGGGKETQYF	TGTGCCAGCCGGGTGGGAGGTGGGGGGAAAGAGACCCAGTACTTC
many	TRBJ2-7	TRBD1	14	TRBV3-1	CASSQETGAYEQYF	TGTGCCAGCAGCCAAGAGACAGGGGCCTACGAGCAGTACTTC
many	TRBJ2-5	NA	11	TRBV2	CASSFTNTPYF	TGTGCCAGCAGTTTTACAAACACCCCATACTTC
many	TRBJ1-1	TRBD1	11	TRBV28	CACRDRLEAFF	TGTGCCTGCCGGGACAGGCTTGAAGCTTTCTTT
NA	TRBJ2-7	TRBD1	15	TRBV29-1	CSVTLGPTGAIEQYF	TGCAGCGTTACGCTAGGACCCACAGGGGCCATCGAGCAGTACTTC
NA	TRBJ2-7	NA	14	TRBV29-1	CSARGRTVQDEQYF	TGCAGCGCCCGAGGTCGGACGGTTCAGGACGAGCAGTACTTC
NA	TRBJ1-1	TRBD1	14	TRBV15	CATSTEGANTEAFF	TGTGCCACCAGCACGGAGGGGGCGAACACTGAAGCTTTCTTT